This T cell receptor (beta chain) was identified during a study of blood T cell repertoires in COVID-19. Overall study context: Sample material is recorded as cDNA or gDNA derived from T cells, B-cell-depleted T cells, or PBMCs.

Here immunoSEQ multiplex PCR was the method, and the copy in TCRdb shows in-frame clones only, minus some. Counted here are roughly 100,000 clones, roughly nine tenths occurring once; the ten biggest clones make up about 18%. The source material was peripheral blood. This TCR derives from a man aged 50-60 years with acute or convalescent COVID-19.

DNA for the CDR3: TGTGCCAGCAGCCCGACTAGCGGGGGGCCATACAATGAGCAGTTCTTC. Amino acid sequence: CASSPTSGGPYNEQFF. The chain links TRBV5-4 to TRBJ2-1, with 13 bases identical to TRBD2. This CDR3 region has 16 residues. V lost 4 bases and J lost 4; bases outside the gene matches: 5. CDR1 is SGHNT, CDR2 YYREEE, per germline (reference sequence).